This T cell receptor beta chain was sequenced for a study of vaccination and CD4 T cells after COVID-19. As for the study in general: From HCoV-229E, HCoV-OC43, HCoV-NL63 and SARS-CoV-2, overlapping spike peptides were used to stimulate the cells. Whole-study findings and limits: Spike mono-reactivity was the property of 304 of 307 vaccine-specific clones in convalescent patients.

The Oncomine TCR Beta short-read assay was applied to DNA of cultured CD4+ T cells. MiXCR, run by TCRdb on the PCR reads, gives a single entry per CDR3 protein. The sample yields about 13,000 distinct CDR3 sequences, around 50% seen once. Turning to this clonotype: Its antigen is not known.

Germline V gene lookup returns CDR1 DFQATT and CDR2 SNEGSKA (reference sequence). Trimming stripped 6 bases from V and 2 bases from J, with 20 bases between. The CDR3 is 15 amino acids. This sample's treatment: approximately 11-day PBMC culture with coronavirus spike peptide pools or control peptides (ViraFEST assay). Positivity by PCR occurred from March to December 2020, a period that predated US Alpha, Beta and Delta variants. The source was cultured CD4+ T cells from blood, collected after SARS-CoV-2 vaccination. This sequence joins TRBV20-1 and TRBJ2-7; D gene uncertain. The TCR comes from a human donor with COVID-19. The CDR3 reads CSATVPYRSAYEQYF. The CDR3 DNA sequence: TGCAGTGCAACCGTCCCATACCGATCCGCCTACGAGCAGTACTTC.